The 20 T cell receptor beta chains below come from one sample, sequenced in a study of cytomegalovirus exposure and HLA in healthy donors. The PCR employed 60 Vbeta primers together with 13 Jbeta primers. The data were produced by immunoSEQ multiplex PCR, yet TCRdb's version contains in-frame clones alone and is incomplete. The sample contains 110,000 to 150,000 clones, 80% to 85% of which appear only once. The specimen was PBMCs. These receptors all come from a boy aged 2 to 9 in good health and CMV-seronegative.

The genes are TRBV4-1 and TRBJ2-7; D unclear. The CDR3 loop spans 13 amino acids. The germline V gene encodes CDR1 MGHRA and CDR2 YSYEKL. V lost 0 bases and J lost 3, with 6 bases in between. The CDR3 nucleotides are TGCGCCAGCAGCCAAGACACTCGCTACGAGCAGTACTTC. Translation gives CASSQDTRYEQYF.

This chain uses TRBV6-1 with TRBJ2-3; 8 positions match TRBD2. CDR3 length equals 16 residues. Germline lookup yields CDR1 MNHNS and CDR2 SASEGT. Unmatched junction bases numbered 11, after V lost 4 bases and J lost 5 bases. As DNA, the CDR3 is TGTGCCAGCAGTGGACTAGCGAGGGCCTACTTAGATACGCAGTATTTT. Protein sequence: CASSGLARAYLDTQYF.

This chain uses TRBV7-3 with TRBJ2-1; 7 bases map to TRBD2. CDR1 is SGHTA, CDR2 FQGTGA, per germline. The CDR3 has 14 residues. V shed 2 bases and J 8 bases; nucleotides not matched to a gene: 6. The CDR3 nucleotides read TGTGCCAGCAGCTTAGGCGGGAGTTTCTATGAGCAGTTCTTC. Translation gives CASSLGGSFYEQFF.

The chain has TRBV7-9 and TRBJ2-1, with TRBD2 matching 10 bases. CDR3 length: 17 residues. The germline V gene has CDR1 SEHNR and CDR2 FQNEAQ (reference sequence). Germline trimming cut 5 bases from V and 0 bases from J; bases unmatched to any gene: 7. CDR3: CASSQRTSGSSYNEQFF. In DNA form, the CDR3 reads TGTGCCAGCAGCCAGCGGACTAGCGGTAGCTCCTACAATGAGCAGTTCTTC.

The chain employs TRBV5-1 and TRBJ2-7; D may be TRBD2 (5 bases). CDR1 is SGHRS, CDR2 YFSETQ, per germline. This CDR3 has 16 residues. V was clipped by 5 bases and J by 7 bases, with 25 bases between them. The CDR3 coding sequence is TGCGCCAGCAGATACGACACTGGGTCGCGGGTAAGGGAGCAGTACTTC. Amino acid sequence: CASRYDTGSRVREQYF.

The CDR3 bases are TGTGCCAGCAGTTCCGGGACAGGGGTAAAGACCCAGTACTTC. Translating gives CASSSGTGVKTQYF. The rearrangement joins TRBV7-6 to TRBJ2-5; 10 nucleotides match TRBD1. This CDR3 has 14 amino acids. V was clipped by 6 bases and J by 6 bases; unmatched bases: 7. Germline V gives CDR1 SGHVS, CDR2 FNYEAQ.

The chain combines TRBV11-2 with TRBJ2-7; 8 nucleotides align to TRBD1. From germline, CDR1 is SGHAT and CDR2 FQNNGV. Trimming removed 6 bases from V and 0 bases from J; junction bases left unmatched: 7. CDR3 size: 15 residues. The CDR3 DNA reads as TGTGCCAGCAGTTCTCCGGGACAGGTCTCCTACGAGCAGTACTTC. Protein: CASSSPGQVSYEQYF.

This clone was detected only once. The J gene is TRBJ2-7, the V gene TRBV5-4; no clear D gene. The CDR3 sequence is 13 residues long. Germline V gene lookup returns CDR1 SGHNT and CDR2 YYREEE (reference sequence). V lost 5 bases, J lost 0 bases, and 9 bases lay in between. The CDR3 reads CASRAGNSYEQYF. The CDR3 nucleotides read TGTGCCAGCAGGGCAGGCAACTCCTACGAGCAGTACTTC.

The V and J genes are TRBV5-1 and TRBJ1-2; D might be TRBD1 (5 bases). Germline V lookup: CDR1 SGHRS, CDR2 YFSETQ. V was clipped by 4 bases and J by 5 bases, with 21 bases between them. The CDR3 runs to 16 residues. The CDR3 region is CASSENLEAGIYGYTF. The CDR3 bases are TGCGCCAGCAGCGAAAACCTCGAGGCAGGGATTTATGGCTACACCTTC.

The chain uses TRBV27 and TRBJ2-1; tentative D call: TRBD2 (5 bases). Germline V gene data show CDR1 as MNHEY and CDR2 as SMNVEV (reference sequence). Trimming took 7 bases from V and 6 from J, leaving 7 bases between them. The CDR3 runs 11 residues. The CDR3 loop is CASTGSNEQFF. Here the CDR3 DNA reads TGTGCCAGCACGGGGTCCAATGAGCAGTTCTTC.

This chain connects TRBV5-6 to TRBJ2-7; possible D gene TRBD1, 6 bases. The ends were cut back, 4 bases at V and 1 base at J, with 18 bases in the middle. Germline CDR1 SGHDT, CDR2 YYEEEE. This CDR3 has 16 amino acids. The CDR3 loop reads CASSRRTVVPSYEQYF. The CDR3, as DNA: TGTGCCAGCAGCCGGAGGACAGTTGTTCCTTCCTACGAGCAGTACTTC.

This clone occurred a few times. The chain links TRBV29-1 to TRBJ2-7; the D gene is possibly TRBD1 (6 bases). The CDR3 is 15 residues long. Germline V lookup: CDR1 SQVTM, CDR2 ANQGSEA. V was cut by 6 bases and J by 2 bases, with 20 bases left in between. CDR3 coding DNA: TGCAGCGTCGAATACAGGGCCCGAGATACCTACGAGCAGTACTTC. It yields the protein CSVEYRARDTYEQYF.

This sequence joins TRBV27 and TRBJ1-2; D gene unclear. Germline V CDR1 and CDR2: MNHEY, SMNVEV (reference sequence). Trimming took 8 bases from V and 5 from J, leaving 12 bases between them. The CDR3 extends over 12 amino acids. The CDR3: CASGVGVYGYTF. In DNA form, the CDR3 reads TGTGCCAGCGGAGTCGGGGTATATGGCTACACCTTC.

The gene calls are TRBV7-6 and TRBJ2-5; 8 bases match TRBD2. The last part of the DNA fits TRBJ2-7 better; the J call may be wrong. Germline V gene lookup returns CDR1 SGHVS and CDR2 FNYEAQ. The CDR3 runs to 17 residues. The CDR3 sequence is CASSWLTSAAMSYEQYF. CDR3 DNA sequence: TGTGCCAGCAGCTGGTTGACTAGCGCGGCGATGAGCTACGAGCAGTACTTC.

The chain has TRBV27 and TRBJ2-7; 7 bases are shared with TRBD2. Per the germline V gene, CDR1 is MNHEY and CDR2 is SMNVEV (reference sequence). The CDR3 spans 12 residues. Trimming cost V 4 bases and J 5 bases; bases outside gene matches: 2. The CDR3 sequence is CASSSGGDEQYF. The DNA for the CDR3 is TGTGCCAGCAGTTCGGGGGGAGACGAGCAGTACTTC.

The gene calls are TRBV29-1 and TRBJ1-2; 7 bases agree with TRBD1. This CDR3 is built from 13 residues. The germline CDR1 and CDR2 sequences are SQVTM and ANQGSEA. V dropped 5 bases and J dropped 5; count of bases not matched to a gene: 8. The CDR3 loop reads CSVHRGSRYGYTF. CDR3 nucleotides: TGCAGCGTTCACAGGGGCTCTCGGTATGGCTACACCTTC.

The chain is built from TRBV14 and TRBJ2-7; 12 bases line up with TRBD2. V shed 0 bases and J 5 bases; nucleotides not matched to a gene: 2. The CDR3 is made up of 15 amino acids. CDR1 and CDR2 from the germline V gene are SGHDN and FVKESK. The CDR3 bases are TGTGCCAGCAGCCAAGAGACTAGCGGGGGTAACGAGCAGTACTTC. Translating gives CASSQETSGGNEQYF.

The rearrangement links TRBV27 to TRBJ1-1, with D possibly being TRBD1 (6 bases). V lost 5 bases to trimming and J lost 1 base, with 20 bases between them. Germline V gene data show CDR1 as MNHEY and CDR2 as SMNVEV (reference sequence). This CDR3 comprises 17 residues. This CDR3 reads CASSQTGSRGRNTEAFF. DNA of the CDR3: TGTGCCAGCAGTCAAACAGGGTCCCGGGGAAGGAACACTGAAGCTTTCTTT.

Here the CDR3 reads CASSLATGASYEQYF. DNA for the CDR3: TGTGCCAGCAGCTTAGCGACAGGTGCCTCTTACGAGCAGTACTTC. J is TRBJ2-7 and V is TRBV7-9, with a possible D match to TRBD1 (6 bases). The germline V gene encodes CDR1 SEHNR and CDR2 FQNEAQ (reference sequence). The length of the CDR3 is 15 residues. Deletions cut 0 bases from V and 4 bases from J, with 13 bases between.

The chain joins TRBV12-5 to TRBJ2-5; 10 bases line up with TRBD2. This CDR3 contains 18 residues. Trimming cost V 3 bases and J 5 bases; bases outside gene matches: 15. The germline gives CDR1 LGHNT, CDR2 FRNRAP. CDR3: CASGFVIKREGQEETQYF. Here the CDR3 DNA reads TGTGCTAGTGGTTTTGTAATAAAGCGGGAGGGCCAGGAGGAGACCCAGTACTTC. The full variable domain, completed using reference TRBV12-5 and TRBJ2-5, is DARVTQTPRHKVTEMGQEVTMRCQPILGHNTVFWYRQTMMQGLELLAYFRNRAPLDDSGMPKDRFSAEMPDATLATLKIQPSEPRDSAVYFCASGFVIKREGQEETQYFGPGTRLLVL.